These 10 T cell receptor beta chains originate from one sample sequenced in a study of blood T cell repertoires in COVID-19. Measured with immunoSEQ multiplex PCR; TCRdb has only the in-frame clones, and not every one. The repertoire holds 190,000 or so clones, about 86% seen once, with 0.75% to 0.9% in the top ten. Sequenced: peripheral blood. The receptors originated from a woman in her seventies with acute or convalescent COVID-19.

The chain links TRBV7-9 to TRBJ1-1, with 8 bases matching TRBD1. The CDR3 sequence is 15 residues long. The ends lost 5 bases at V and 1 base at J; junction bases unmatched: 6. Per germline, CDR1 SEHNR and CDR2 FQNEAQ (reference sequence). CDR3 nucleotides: TGTGCCAGCAGCCCTCAGGGGGCGAGGAACACTGAAGCTTTCTTT. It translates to CASSPQGARNTEAFF.

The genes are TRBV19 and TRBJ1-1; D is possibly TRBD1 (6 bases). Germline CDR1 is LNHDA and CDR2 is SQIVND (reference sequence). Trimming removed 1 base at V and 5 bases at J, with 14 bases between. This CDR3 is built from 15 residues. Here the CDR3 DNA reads TGTGCCAGTAGTATAGGCACAGGGCTAAAAACTGAAGCTTTCTTT. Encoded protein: CASSIGTGLKTEAFF.

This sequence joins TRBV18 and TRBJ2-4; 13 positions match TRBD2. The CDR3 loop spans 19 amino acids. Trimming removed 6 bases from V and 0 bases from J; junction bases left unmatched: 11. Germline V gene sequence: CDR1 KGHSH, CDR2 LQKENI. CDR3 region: CASSSWTSGGLLAKNIQYF. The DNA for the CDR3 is TGTGCCAGCTCGAGCTGGACTAGCGGGGGCCTACTAGCCAAAAACATTCAGTACTTC.

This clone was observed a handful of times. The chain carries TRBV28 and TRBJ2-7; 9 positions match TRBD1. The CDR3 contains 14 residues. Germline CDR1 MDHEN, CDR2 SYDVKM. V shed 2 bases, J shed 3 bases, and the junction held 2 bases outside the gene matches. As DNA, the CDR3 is TGTGCCAGCAGTTTAACAGGGGGCAACTACGAGCAGTACTTC. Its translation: CASSLTGGNYEQYF.

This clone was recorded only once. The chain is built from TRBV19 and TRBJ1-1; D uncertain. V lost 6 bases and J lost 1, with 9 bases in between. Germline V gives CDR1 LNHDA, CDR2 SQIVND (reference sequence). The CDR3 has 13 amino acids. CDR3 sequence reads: CASSDRENTEAFF. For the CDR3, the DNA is TGTGCCAGTAGCGATCGGGAGAACACTGAAGCTTTCTTT.

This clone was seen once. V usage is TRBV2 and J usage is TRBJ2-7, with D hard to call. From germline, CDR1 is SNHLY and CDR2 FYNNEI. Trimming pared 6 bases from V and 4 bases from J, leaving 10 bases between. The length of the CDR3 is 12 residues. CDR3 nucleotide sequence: TGTGCCAGCAGCCCTACAGTTTACGAGCAGTACTTC. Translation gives CASSPTVYEQYF.

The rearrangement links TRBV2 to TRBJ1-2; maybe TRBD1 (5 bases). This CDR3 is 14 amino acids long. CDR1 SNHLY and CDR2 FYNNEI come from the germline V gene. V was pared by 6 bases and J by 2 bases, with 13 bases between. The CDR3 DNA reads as TGTGCCAGCAGCGGGACTTTAGCGAACTATGGCTACACCTTC. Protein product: CASSGTLANYGYTF.

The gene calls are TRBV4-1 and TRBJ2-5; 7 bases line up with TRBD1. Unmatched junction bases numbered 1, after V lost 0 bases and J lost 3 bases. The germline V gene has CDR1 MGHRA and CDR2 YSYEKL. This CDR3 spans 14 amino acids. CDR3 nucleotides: TGCGCCAGCAGCCAAGAGGGGACAGAAGAGACCCAGTACTTC. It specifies CASSQEGTEETQYF.

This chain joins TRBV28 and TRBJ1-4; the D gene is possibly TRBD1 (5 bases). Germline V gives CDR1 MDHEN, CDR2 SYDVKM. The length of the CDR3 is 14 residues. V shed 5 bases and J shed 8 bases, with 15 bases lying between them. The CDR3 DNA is TGTGCCAGCAGTGTCGACAGCCTTATAGAAAAACTGTTTTTT. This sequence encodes CASSVDSLIEKLFF.

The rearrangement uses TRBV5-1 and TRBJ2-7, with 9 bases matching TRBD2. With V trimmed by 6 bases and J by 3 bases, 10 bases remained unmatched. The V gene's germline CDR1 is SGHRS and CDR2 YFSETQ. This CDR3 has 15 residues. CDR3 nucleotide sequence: TGCGCCAGCACCCCGCGGCGGGGGGGACTCTACGAGCAGTACTTC. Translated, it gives CASTPRRGGLYEQYF. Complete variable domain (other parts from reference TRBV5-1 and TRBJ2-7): KAGVTQTPRYLIKTRGQQVTLSCSPISGHRSVSWYQQTPGQGLQFLFEYFSETQRNKGNFPGRFSGRQFSNSRSEMNVSTLELGDSALYLCASTPRRGGLYEQYFGPGTRLTVT.